This is a list of T cell receptor beta chains from one sample in a study of blood T cells in healthy people across ages. TCRdb itself ran the 5' RACE reads through MiXCR, one entry per CDR3 protein. The data contain hundreds of thousands of distinct CDR3 sequences, over 45% of them singletons. Material for sequencing was blood. All receptors come from a woman aged 55 to 70 in good health. Both conserved end residues are part of each CDR3. D genes are given only for firm matches. Size tells how often a clone was seen (once, few, many) or the class of an expanded clone, and some rows leave it out.

len | abundance | d_gene | j_gene | v_gene | CDR3nt | CDR3aa
11 | few | TRBD1 | TRBJ1-2 | TRBV29-1 | TGCAGCGTCCACAGGGGCCATGGCTACACCTTC | CSVHRGHGYTF
15 | NA | TRBD2 | TRBJ2-7 | TRBV18 | TGTGCCAGCTCACAGACTAGCGGGAGTCTCGGCGAGCAGTACTTC | CASSQTSGSLGEQYF
15 | NA | NA | TRBJ2-3 | TRBV29-1 | TGCAGCGCTGCCCTAGAAACTTCTAGCACAGATACGCAGTATTTT | CSAALETSSTDTQYF
13 | NA | NA | TRBJ1-1 | TRBV6-1 | TGTGCCAGCAGTGAATTGACAGGCACTGAAGCTTTCTTT | CASSELTGTEAFF
15 | NA | TRBD2 | TRBJ2-3 | TRBV6-6 | TGTGCCAGCACTTTGGCTAGCGGGGGGACAGATACGCAGTATTTT | CASTLASGGTDTQYF
13 | NA | NA | TRBJ2-5 | TRBV7-9 | TGTGCCAGCAGCGTCTTGGGAGGAGAGACCCAGTACTTC | CASSVLGGETQYF
15 | NA | NA | TRBJ2-7 | TRBV6-5 | TGTGCCAGCAGGATCCGCGGAGACGGAGGCTACGAGCAGTACTTC | CASRIRGDGGYEQYF
15 | NA | TRBD1 | TRBJ2-5 | TRBV7-9 | TGTGCCAGCAGCCCTAAGACAGGGTCTGGAAAGACCCAGTACTTC | CASSPKTGSGKTQYF
13 | NA | NA | TRBJ1-1 | TRBV29-1 | TGCAGCGTTGGCCCGAATCAAGCCACTGAAGCTTTCTTT | CSVGPNQATEAFF
13 | NA | TRBD1 | TRBJ2-7 | TRBV20-1 | TGCAGTGCTGAGCAGGGGACAGGGGACGAGCAGTACTTC | CSAEQGTGDEQYF
14 | NA | NA | TRBJ2-7 | TRBV6-6 | TGTGCCAGCAGTTACCCGGGCAACTCCTACGAGCAGTACTTC | CASSYPGNSYEQYF
12 | NA | NA | TRBJ1-2 | TRBV7-9 | TGTGCCAGCAGCTTAGTCGACAGTGGCTACACCTTC | CASSLVDSGYTF
15 | NA | NA | TRBJ2-1 | TRBV6-6 | TGTGCCAGCAGTCCCGATCCCGGGTCCCACAATGAGCAGTTCTTC | CASSPDPGSHNEQFF
18 | NA | TRBD1 | TRBJ2-6 | TRBV6-2/TRBV6-3 | TGTGCCAGCAGTTCACGCGGACAGGGATCCAGTGGGGCCAACGTCCTGACTTTC | CASSSRGQGSSGANVLTF
11 | NA | NA | TRBJ2-3 | TRBV20-1 | TGCAGGGCCAATGTCGGCGATACGCAGTATTTT | CRANVGDTQYF
12 | few | NA | TRBJ2-5 | TRBV7-2 | TGTGCCAGCGGCGCAACCCAAGAGACCCAGTACTTC | CASGATQETQYF
12 | few | NA | TRBJ2-5 | TRBV20-1 | TGCAGTGCTAGTGCCAGCCAAGAGACCCAGTACTTC | CSASASQETQYF
17 | NA | TRBD2 | TRBJ2-3 | TRBV4-3 | TGCGCCAGCAGCCAAGAAGGATTAGCGGGAGGCGGATATACGCAGTATTTT | CASSQEGLAGGGYTQYF
14 | few | TRBD1 | TRBJ2-1 | TRBV20-1 | TGCAGTGCTAGAGTGGGAAGGGGGCGAGGTGAGCAGTTCTTC | CSARVGRGRGEQFF
14 | NA | NA | TRBJ1-1 | TRBV28 | TGTGCCAGCAGTTTCATTCGTCGGAACACTGAAGCTTTCTTT | CASSFIRRNTEAFF
13 | NA | TRBD1 | TRBJ1-1 | TRBV7-2 | TGTGCCAGCAGCGAGCGGACAGGGTTTGAAGCTTTCTTT | CASSERTGFEAFF
15 | NA | NA | TRBJ1-1 | TRBV25-1 | TGTGCCAGCAGTGATGACAGAACAATGAACATTGAAGCTTTCTTT | CASSDDRTMNIEAFF
16 | NA | NA | TRBJ2-3 | TRBV12-3/TRBV12-4 | TGTGCCAGCAGTTTACTTACGGGAGTTAGCACAGATACGCAGTATTTT | CASSLLTGVSTDTQYF